This TCR beta chain was identified during a study of tumour-infiltrating T cells in Burkitt lymphoma. Study context: Repertoire clonality predicted overall and progression-free survival.

Sequenced by immunoSEQ multiplex PCR; TCRdb stores in-frame clones only, minus some. Of 13,000 or so clones in the sample, 65% to 90% were seen once. The V gene end was trimmed by 3 bases and the J gene end by 0 bases; junction bases not matched to a gene: 6. The CDR3 is 17 amino acids. Germline CDR1 reads LGHNT; CDR2 reads FRNRAP. This TCR was recovered from a human donor with diffuse large B-cell lymphoma. Sequenced sample: tumor tissue. The chain recombines TRBV12-5 with TRBJ2-2, with TRBD2 matching over 8 bases. The CDR3 reads CASGFWLGLANTGELFF. Here the CDR3 DNA reads TGTGCTAGTGGTTTTTGGCTGGGACTAGCGAACACCGGGGAGCTGTTTTTT.